This T cell receptor beta chain was found in a study of blood T cell repertoires in COVID-19. For the study at large: Spain, Italy and the United States supplied samples that represented acute and convalescent COVID-19. T cells, B-cell-depleted T cells, or PBMCs provided the cDNA or gDNA that served as material.

The CDR3 spans 15 residues. Trimming left V 8 bases short and J 4 bases short, with 20 bases between. Germline lookup yields CDR1 MNHEY and CDR2 SVGAGI. As handled by the study authors: Reference gene primers were amplified, and this amplification served to estimate nucleated cell counts. Here immunoSEQ multiplex PCR was the method, and the copy in TCRdb shows in-frame clones only, minus some. V and J calls and clone size follow that table, whereas D and trimming were derived from the DNA. The sample carries fewer than 300,000 clones, roughly 86% recorded once. The chain is built from TRBV6-5 and TRBJ1-1; TRBD1 might be the D (5 bases). The specimen was peripheral blood. The receptor was derived from a man aged 35 to 55 who had recovered from COVID-19. CDR3 sequence (DNA): TGTGCCAGCCGACCGGGCAGGGCAGTCGTCACTGAAGCTTTCTTT. This encodes CASRPGRAVVTEAFF.